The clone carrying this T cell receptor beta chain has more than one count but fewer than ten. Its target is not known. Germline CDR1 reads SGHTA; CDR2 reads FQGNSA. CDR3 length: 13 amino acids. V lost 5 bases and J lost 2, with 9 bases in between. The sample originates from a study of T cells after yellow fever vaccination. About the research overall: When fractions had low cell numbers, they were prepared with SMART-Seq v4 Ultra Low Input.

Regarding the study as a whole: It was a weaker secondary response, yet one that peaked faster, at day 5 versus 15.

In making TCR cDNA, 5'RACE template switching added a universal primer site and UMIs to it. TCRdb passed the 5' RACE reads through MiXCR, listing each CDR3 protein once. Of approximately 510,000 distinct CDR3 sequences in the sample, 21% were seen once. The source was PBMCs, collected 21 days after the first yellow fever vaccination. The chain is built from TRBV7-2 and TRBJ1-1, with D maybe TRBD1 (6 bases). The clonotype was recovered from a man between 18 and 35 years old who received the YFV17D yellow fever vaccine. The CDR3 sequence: CASSGQINTEAFF. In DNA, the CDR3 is TGTGCCAGCAGCGGACAGATAAACACTGAAGCTTTCTTT.